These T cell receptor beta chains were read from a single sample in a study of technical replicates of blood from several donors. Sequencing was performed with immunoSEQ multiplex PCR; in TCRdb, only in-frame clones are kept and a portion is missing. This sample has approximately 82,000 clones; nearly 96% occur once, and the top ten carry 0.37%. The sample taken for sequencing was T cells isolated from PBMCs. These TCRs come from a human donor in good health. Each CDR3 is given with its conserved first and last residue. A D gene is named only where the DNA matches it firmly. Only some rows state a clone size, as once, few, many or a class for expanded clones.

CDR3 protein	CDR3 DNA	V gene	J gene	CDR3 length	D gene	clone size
CASSLQPGLAEETQYF	TGTGCTAGCAGCTTACAACCGGGACTAGCGGAAGAGACCCAGTACTTC	TRBV7-7	TRBJ2-5	16	TRBD2	.
CASSAERWGETQYF	TGCGCCAGCAGCGCCGAGCGGTGGGGTGAGACCCAGTACTTC	TRBV10-1	TRBJ2-5	14	.	.
CASSQDKSGKAYEQYF	TGCGCCAGCAGCCAAGATAAGAGCGGTAAAGCGTACGAGCAGTACTTC	TRBV4-3	TRBJ2-7	16	.	once
CASSIGGLGETQYF	TGTGCCAGTAGTATAGGGGGCCTCGGGGAGACCCAGTACTTC	TRBV19	TRBJ2-5	14	.	once
CASSSGGVLTSGNTIYF	TGTGCCAGCTCCAGCGGAGGGGTCTTAACTTCTGGAAACACCATATATTTT	TRBV7-6	TRBJ1-3	17	.	.
CASGFWDRGNTEAFF	TGTGCTAGTGGTTTCTGGGACAGGGGGAACACTGAAGCTTTCTTT	TRBV12-5	TRBJ1-1	15	TRBD1	once
CASSFASRIYEQFF	TGTGCCAGCAGTTTCGCTTCCAGGATCTACGAGCAGTTCTTC	TRBV28	TRBJ2-1	14	.	.
CASSQSLAKINEQFF	TGTGCCAGCAGCCAATCCCTAGCGAAAATTAATGAGCAGTTCTTC	TRBV4-2	TRBJ2-1	15	.	.
CASTSLGTRTYEQYF	TGTGCCAGCACCTCATTGGGGACACGGACTTACGAGCAGTACTTC	TRBV11-2	TRBJ2-7	15	.	.
CASSLDNQPQHF	TGTGCCAGCAGCCTAGACAATCAGCCCCAGCATTTT	TRBV2	TRBJ1-5	12	.	once
CAISESGLGGGRQPQHF	TGTGCCATCAGTGAGTCGGGACTAGGGGGGGGACGTCAGCCCCAGCATTTT	TRBV10-3	TRBJ1-5	17	.	.
CASSGGREAQYF	TGTGCCAGCAGCGGTGGCCGAGAGGCGCAGTACTTC	TRBV9	TRBJ2-7	12	.	few
CASRNRGPDTEAFF	TGTGCCAGCAGGAACAGGGGGCCCGACACTGAAGCTTTCTTT	TRBV28	TRBJ1-1	14	TRBD1	once
CASSSLQGDYEKLFF	TGTGCCAGCAGTTCGCTTCAGGGGGATTACGAAAAACTGTTTTTT	TRBV28	TRBJ1-4	15	TRBD1	.
CASSLGQGFRAEAFF	TGTGCCAGCAGCTTAGGGCAGGGCTTTAGAGCTGAAGCTTTCTTT	TRBV7-9	TRBJ1-1	15	.	.
CASSLVREEETQYF	TGTGCCAGCAGCCTCGTTAGAGAGGAAGAGACCCAGTACTTC	TRBV5-6	TRBJ2-5	14	.	once
CASSLGDNEQFF	TGTGCCAGCAGCCTCGGAGACAATGAGCAGTTCTTC	TRBV5-6	TRBJ2-1	12	.	.
CASSFWSPNTGELFF	TGCGCCAGCAGCTTTTGGAGCCCGAACACCGGGGAGCTGTTTTTT	TRBV5-1	TRBJ2-2	15	.	.
CASSLGGLAGGDTQYF	TGTGCCAGCAGCTTAGGGGGACTAGCGGGAGGGGATACGCAGTATTTT	TRBV7-2	TRBJ2-3	16	TRBD2	.
CASSFGREWAQYF	TGTGCCAGCAGCTTTGGGCGGGAGTGGGCCCAGTACTTC	TRBV11-2	TRBJ2-5	13	TRBD2	.
CASSHRVTYEQYF	TGTGCCAGCAGCCACAGGGTTACCTACGAGCAGTACTTC	TRBV5-4	TRBJ2-7	13	.	.
CASSARVRGLGNTIYF	TGTGCCAGCAGCGCCAGGGTCAGGGGGCTAGGAAACACCATATATTTT	TRBV7-6	TRBJ1-3	16	TRBD1	.
CASSSLGQTISNQPQHF	TGTGCCAGCAGCTCATTAGGACAGACCATTAGCAATCAGCCCCAGCATTTT	TRBV5-8	TRBJ1-5	17	.	.
CASSLGLASYTDTQYF	TGTGCCAGCAGCTTGGGACTAGCATCATACACAGATACGCAGTATTTT	TRBV7-9	TRBJ2-3	16	TRBD2	.
CASSLMISESETQYF	TGTGCCAGCAGCCTCATGATAAGCGAGTCGGAGACCCAGTACTTC	TRBV6-6	TRBJ2-5	15	.	.
CASSLRGPGTQPYEQYF	TGTGCCAGCAGCTTACGCGGGCCAGGGACTCAACCCTACGAGCAGTACTTC	TRBV7-3	TRBJ2-7	17	.	.
CASSQVGTGKNNQYF	TGCGCCAGCAGCCAAGTTGGGACAGGAAAAAACAATCAGTACTTC	TRBV4-1	TRBJ2-4	15	TRBD1	.
CASRWVAGGTGELFF	TGTGCCAGCAGATGGGTAGCGGGAGGCACCGGGGAGCTGTTTTTT	TRBV27	TRBJ2-2	15	TRBD2	.
CASSYSGTGRTGELFF	TGTGCCAGCAGTTACTCCGGGACAGGGAGGACCGGGGAGCTGTTTTTT	TRBV6-5	TRBJ2-2	16	TRBD1	.
CASSPGQGARTGELFF	TGTGCCAGCAGCCCCGGACAGGGGGCAAGGACCGGGGAGCTGTTTTTT	TRBV7-3	TRBJ2-2	16	TRBD1	once
CASSPTALASYEQYF	TGTGCCAGCAGCCCCACCGCCCTAGCTTCTTACGAGCAGTACTTC	TRBV27	TRBJ2-7	15	.	.
CASSQDTVYTGELFF	TGTGCCAGCAGCCAAGACACAGTCTACACCGGGGAGCTGTTTTTT	TRBV14	TRBJ2-2	15	.	.
CASSLGLGGTEAFF	TGTGCCAGCAGCTTAGGCCTAGGGGGCACTGAAGCTTTCTTT	TRBV13	TRBJ1-1	14	.	.
CASSSRTLYLQDHANHEQFF	TGTGCCAGCAGCTCGAGGACTCTATATCTCCAGGACCACGCCAATCATGAGCAGTTCTTC	TRBV7-3	TRBJ2-1	20	.	.
CASSLLGPGTEGDYGYTF	TGTGCCAGCAGCTTGCTGGGTCCAGGGACAGAGGGAGACTATGGCTACACCTTC	TRBV5-5	TRBJ1-2	18	TRBD1	.
CASSEYWDRQTGELFF	TGTGCCAGCAGTGAATATTGGGACAGACAGACCGGGGAGCTGTTTTTT	TRBV25-1	TRBJ2-2	16	TRBD1	once
CASSFPGEFYGYTF	TGTGCCAGCAGTTTTCCTGGGGAGTTCTATGGCTACACCTTC	TRBV28	TRBJ1-2	14	.	.
CASSPTGSVSSNEQFF	TGTGCCAGCAGCCCCACCGGTAGCGTTTCCTCCAATGAGCAGTTCTTC	TRBV7-9	TRBJ2-1	16	.	once
CASSYSAFTGEAFF	TGTGCCAGCAGTTATAGCGCATTTACCGGTGAAGCTTTCTTT	TRBV25-1	TRBJ1-1	14	.	.
CASSDFAVHTEAFF	TGTGCCAGCAGTGATTTCGCAGTTCACACTGAAGCTTTCTTT	TRBV2	TRBJ1-1	14	.	.
CSAGQGAGELFF	TGCAGCGCGGGACAGGGGGCCGGGGAGCTGTTTTTT	TRBV29-1	TRBJ2-2	12	TRBD1	.
CASSHEGGSTEAFF	TGTGCCAGCAGCCACGAGGGGGGGAGCACTGAAGCTTTCTTT	TRBV6-5	TRBJ1-1	14	.	.
CASSRGYGGQPQHF	TGTGCCAGCAGCAGGGGGTACGGAGGTCAGCCCCAGCATTTT	TRBV27	TRBJ1-5	14	TRBD1	.
CASSFNSNQPQHF	TGTGCCAGTAGTTTTAATAGCAATCAGCCCCAGCATTTT	TRBV19	TRBJ1-5	13	.	.
CATFGTSGDIEQYF	TGTGCCACCTTCGGGACTAGCGGGGATATCGAGCAGTACTTC	TRBV2	TRBJ2-7	14	TRBD2	.
CASSLDGAGGQETQYF	TGTGCCAGCAGCTTAGATGGAGCGGGAGGACAAGAGACCCAGTACTTC	TRBV11-3	TRBJ2-5	16	TRBD2	.
CASSFVWQQETQYF	TGTGCCAGCAGTTTTGTTTGGCAGCAAGAGACCCAGTACTTC	TRBV28	TRBJ2-5	14	.	.
CASSLGTSGRETQYF	TGCGCCAGCAGCCTTGGGACTAGCGGGAGAGAGACCCAGTACTTC	TRBV4-3	TRBJ2-5	15	TRBD2	.
CASSVDSGEDEKLFF	TGTGCCAGCAGCGTAGATTCCGGGGAGGACGAAAAACTGTTTTTT	TRBV9	TRBJ1-4	15	.	.
CASITGNTEAFF	TGTGCCAGTATTACAGGGAACACTGAAGCTTTCTTT	TRBV19	TRBJ1-1	12	.	.
CSVAGQVNEKLFF	TGCAGCGTTGCGGGACAGGTGAATGAAAAACTGTTTTTT	TRBV29-1	TRBJ1-4	13	TRBD1	.
CASSYSGLFQYF	TGTGCCAGCAGTTACTCGGGACTCTTTCAGTACTTC	TRBV6-5	TRBJ2-5	12	.	.
CASSHAGTSPGELFF	TGCGCCAGCAGCCACGCCGGGACTAGCCCCGGGGAGCTGTTTTTT	TRBV4-3	TRBJ2-2	15	TRBD2	.
CASSGDSQETQYF	TGTGCCAGCAGCGGTGACAGTCAAGAGACCCAGTACTTC	TRBV5-4	TRBJ2-5	13	.	once
CASNSRTGGYEQYF	TGTGCCAGCAACTCTCGGACAGGGGGCTACGAGCAGTACTTC	TRBV2	TRBJ2-7	14	TRBD1	.
CASSLERQGHGYTF	TGCGCCAGCAGCTTGGAGAGACAGGGGCATGGCTACACCTTC	TRBV5-1	TRBJ1-2	14	TRBD1	.
CARIPFSQGSYEQYF	TGTGCCAGGATACCCTTTAGCCAGGGATCCTACGAGCAGTACTTC	TRBV19	TRBJ2-7	15	.	.
CASSYRAFNTEAFF	TGCGCCAGCAGTTACAGGGCTTTTAACACTGAAGCTTTCTTT	TRBV5-1	TRBJ1-1	14	.	.
CASSFNIYRGGEYGYTF	TGTGCCAGCAGCTTCAATATATACAGGGGAGGAGAATATGGCTACACCTTC	TRBV5-6	TRBJ1-2	17	TRBD1	.
CASSPRQENNEQFF	TGTGCCAGCAGCCCAAGACAGGAAAACAATGAGCAGTTCTTC	TRBV7-3	TRBJ2-1	14	.	.